This T cell receptor (beta chain) was found in a study of T cell changes during pregnancy in multiple sclerosis. There are 12 residues in the CDR3. V was shortened by 1 base and J by 9 bases, with 10 bases between the two germline ends. Germline V CDR1 and CDR2: GTSNPN, SVGIG (reference sequence). Using immunoSEQ multiplex PCR, the repertoire was profiled, and TCRdb retains in-frame clones only, with some absent. The profile shows tens of thousands of clones, 92% of them singletons. The sequence came from a female donor with multiple sclerosis, enrolled in a pregnancy study. The chain is built from TRBV30 and TRBJ2-1; maybe TRBD1 (5 bases). The sample in question was CD4+ T cells from peripheral blood mononuclear cells, obtained in the second trimester of pregnancy. DNA of the CDR3: TGTGCCTGGAGTGGTGGGGCCGGTGAGCAGTTCTTC. Translation: CAWSGGAGEQFF.